This passage covers 24 T cell receptor beta chains from one sample sequenced in a study of cytomegalovirus exposure and HLA in healthy donors. The PCR used 60 Vbeta and 13 Jbeta primers. The assay was immunoSEQ multiplex PCR, and TCRdb's table has in-frame clones only and misses some. The sample lists around 300,000 clones, approximately 84% occurring once. The sequenced material came from PBMCs. The receptors originated from a woman in her thirties or forties in good health and CMV-seropositive.

The chain has TRBV18 and TRBJ1-5, with a possible D match to TRBD1 (5 bases). The ends were cut back, 5 bases at V and 1 base at J, with 12 bases in the middle. Germline V gene data show CDR1 as KGHSH and CDR2 as LQKENI. CDR3 length: 15 residues. In DNA, the CDR3 is TGTGCCAGCTCAATTGGAGGGGAGAGCAATCAGCCCCAGCATTTT. It encodes CASSIGGESNQPQHF.

This chain joins TRBV5-1 and TRBJ2-3; D is uncertain. Trimming left V 0 bases short and J 0 bases short, with 8 bases between. This CDR3 region has 15 residues. Germline assignment: CDR1 SGHRS and CDR2 YFSETQ. CDR3 bases: TGCGCCAGCAGCTTGGACAGTTCCAGCACAGATACGCAGTATTTT. Translated, it gives CASSLDSSSTDTQYF.

This chain uses TRBV19 with TRBJ2-7, with 7 nucleotides matching TRBD2. The CDR3 totals 15 residues. The V gene end was trimmed by 4 bases and the J gene end by 0 bases; junction bases not matched to a gene: 6. The germline V gene has CDR1 LNHDA and CDR2 SQIVND (reference sequence). The CDR3 region is CASSRASGSSYEQYF. The CDR3 DNA follows: TGTGCCAGTAGTAGGGCTAGCGGAAGCTCCTACGAGCAGTACTTC.

V gene TRBV7-2 combines with J gene TRBJ1-5, with TRBD1 identical over 9 bases. Germline V gene data show CDR1 as SGHTA and CDR2 as FQGNSA. Trimming cost V 2 bases and J 7 bases; bases outside gene matches: 9. CDR3 length: 16 amino acids. In DNA form, the CDR3 reads TGTGCCAGCAGCTTATCGGCAGGGACAGGGAAACAGCCCCAGCATTTT. Its protein is CASSLSAGTGKQPQHF.

J is TRBJ1-4 and V is TRBV5-1; D remains unclear. The ends were cut back, 3 bases at V and 6 bases at J, with 18 bases in the middle. CDR1 and CDR2 from the germline V gene are SGHRS and YFSETQ. This CDR3 has 16 residues. Here the CDR3 DNA reads TGCGCCAGCAGCTCCTCCGGGTCCAAACGGGATGAAAAACTGTTTTTT. Protein product: CASSSSGSKRDEKLFF. Using reference TRBV5-1 and TRBJ1-4 for the parts outside the CDR3, the full variable domain is KAGVTQTPRYLIKTRGQQVTLSCSPISGHRSVSWYQQTPGQGLQFLFEYFSETQRNKGNFPGRFSGRQFSNSRSEMNVSTLELGDSALYLCASSSSGSKRDEKLFFGSGTQLSVL.

The V gene is TRBV5-6, the J gene TRBJ1-1; D uncertain. Germline V gene lookup returns CDR1 SGHDT and CDR2 YYEEEE. V was trimmed by 4 bases and J by 9 bases, leaving 16 bases between them. This CDR3 spans 13 amino acids. The CDR3 loop reads CASSKVEGYQAFF. CDR3 coding DNA: TGTGCCAGCAGCAAGGTGGAGGGCTACCAAGCTTTCTTT.

The gene calls are TRBV5-1 and TRBJ2-3, with TRBD1 identical over 8 bases. CDR1 is SGHRS and CDR2 is YFSETQ in the germline V gene. The CDR3 contains 15 residues. V lost 6 bases and J lost 4; bases outside the gene matches: 10. The CDR3 nucleotides read TGCGCCAGCAACTCTGAGGCAGGGGGCCCAGATACGCAGTATTTT. Its protein is CASNSEAGGPDTQYF.

V and J are TRBV29-1 and TRBJ2-1, with D perhaps TRBD2 (5 bases). The CDR3 length is 13 residues. Germline V gene sequence: CDR1 SQVTM, CDR2 ANQGSEA. The V and J ends lost 3 bases and 7 bases respectively, with 13 bases between them. The CDR3 bases are TGCAGCGTTGATGTGGGATGGACTAATGAGCAGTTCTTC. As protein: CSVDVGWTNEQFF.

This clone was picked up one time. The V and J genes are TRBV11-3 and TRBJ1-2; 7 nucleotides line up with TRBD1. This CDR3 comprises 15 residues. Germline loops: CDR1 SGHNT, CDR2 YENEEA. The J segment lost 4 bases and the V segment lost 1 base, leaving 6 bases of the junction unmatched. CDR3 residues: CASSLGIGQAYGYTF. CDR3 bases: TGTGCCAGCAGCTTAGGGATAGGACAGGCCTATGGCTACACCTTC.

The sample holds a few counts of this clone. CDR3 protein: CASGSGGPITGELFF. The CDR3 DNA is TGTGCTAGTGGGTCGGGAGGGCCTATCACCGGGGAGCTGTTTTTT. The chain recombines TRBV12-5 with TRBJ2-2; TRBD2 aligns across 8 bases. Germline V gene sequence: CDR1 LGHNT, CDR2 FRNRAP. This CDR3 is 15 amino acids long. Trimming cost V 6 bases and J 4 bases; bases outside gene matches: 7.

The chain combines TRBV5-1 with TRBJ2-5; D uncertain. The V and J ends lost 3 bases and 7 bases respectively, with 7 bases between them. CDR1 and CDR2 (germline): SGHRS, YFSETQ. The CDR3 is 11 amino acids. CDR3 nucleotide sequence: TGCGCCAGCAGCTCCCTAGGGACCCAGTACTTC. Its protein is CASSSLGTQYF.

The chain employs TRBV5-6 and TRBJ1-1; D is perhaps TRBD1 (5 bases). From germline, CDR1 is SGHDT and CDR2 YYEEEE. The V gene lost 2 bases and the J gene lost 2 bases, with 7 bases spanning the gap. The CDR3 runs to 13 residues. The CDR3 coding sequence is TGTGCCAGCAGCTTTGGGACTAACACTGAAGCTTTCTTT. Protein sequence: CASSFGTNTEAFF.

Concerning this clone: Different DNA sequences within this sample yield the same CDR3. This chain joins TRBV7-9 and TRBJ2-1; 11 bases are shared with TRBD2. With V trimmed by 5 bases and J by 3 bases, 3 bases remained unmatched. Germline CDR1 reads SEHNR; CDR2 reads FQNEAQ (reference sequence). There are 15 residues in the CDR3. In DNA form, the CDR3 reads TGTGCCAGCAGCCTACTAGCGGGAGTCTACAATGAGCAGTTCTTC. Amino acid sequence: CASSLLAGVYNEQFF.

This sequence joins TRBV7-9 and TRBJ1-4; TRBD1 matches 12 bases. Germline trimming cut 5 bases from V and 7 bases from J; bases unmatched to any gene: 8. This CDR3 has 16 amino acids. Germline V gives CDR1 SEHNR, CDR2 FQNEAQ (reference sequence). The CDR3: CASSQDRGQGAEKLFF. The CDR3 DNA is TGTGCCAGCAGCCAAGATCGGGGACAGGGGGCTGAAAAACTGTTTTTT.

The V and J genes are TRBV15 and TRBJ2-1, with TRBD2 matching 15 bases. This CDR3 contains 18 residues. V lost 0 bases to trimming and J lost 4 bases; unmatched junction nucleotides: 4. CDR1 is LNHNV, CDR2 YYDKDF, per germline (reference sequence). The CDR3 sequence: CATSRDAGTSGRYNEQFF. CDR3 sequence (DNA): TGTGCCACCAGCAGAGATGCCGGGACTAGCGGGAGGTACAATGAGCAGTTCTTC.

V gene TRBV27 combines with J gene TRBJ2-7; TRBD2 is a possible D gene (7 bases). The CDR3 totals 17 residues. Germline loops: CDR1 MNHEY, CDR2 SMNVEV (reference sequence). Trimming left V 1 base short and J 2 bases short, with 18 bases between. CDR3 loop: CASSLFGRGQNPYEQYF. The CDR3 DNA follows: TGTGCCAGCAGTTTATTCGGGCGGGGGCAAAACCCCTACGAGCAGTACTTC.

The rearrangement uses TRBV14 and TRBJ1-2; D unresolved. The germline gives CDR1 SGHDN, CDR2 FVKESK. Between the trimmed V and J ends, which lost 3 bases and 4 bases, there was a span of 9 bases. This CDR3 has 13 residues. The CDR3 loop is CASSHHGGYGYTF. The CDR3 DNA sequence: TGTGCCAGCAGCCACCACGGAGGCTATGGCTACACCTTC.

The V gene is TRBV28, the J gene TRBJ1-2, with 7 bases identical to TRBD1. The V segment lost 3 bases and the J segment 5 bases; nucleotides outside the gene matches: 9. The CDR3 is 15 residues long. Germline V lookup: CDR1 MDHEN, CDR2 SYDVKM. CDR3 in DNA: TGTGCCAGCAGTTTCGGGGACAGAGCAATTTATGGCTACACCTTC. This gives the protein CASSFGDRAIYGYTF.

This chain connects TRBV7-9 to TRBJ2-7, with TRBD2 matching over 7 bases. This CDR3 has 13 residues. Trimming cost V 4 bases and J 8 bases; bases outside gene matches: 8. In germline, CDR1 is SEHNR, CDR2 FQNEAQ (reference sequence). This CDR3 is CASSSGTISKQYF. As DNA, the CDR3 is TGTGCCAGCAGCTCCGGGACTATTTCGAAGCAGTACTTC.

The chain couples TRBV19 to TRBJ1-5, with D perhaps matching TRBD1 (5 bases). The V gene's germline CDR1 is LNHDA and CDR2 SQIVND (reference sequence). V shed 3 bases and J shed 7 bases, with 16 bases lying between them. The CDR3 runs 15 residues. The CDR3 reads CASSMTNGRGQPQHF. The CDR3 DNA is TGTGCCAGTAGTATGACGAACGGTAGGGGACAGCCCCAGCATTTT.

The V and J genes are TRBV5-8 and TRBJ1-1, with D tentatively TRBD1 (5 bases). V gave up 1 base and J gave up 5 bases, with 9 bases separating them. This CDR3 has 13 amino acids. Germline values: CDR1 SGHTS, CDR2 YDEGEE. CDR3 sequence: CASSLWGRTEAFF. CDR3 coding DNA: TGTGCCAGCAGCTTGTGGGGGAGGACTGAAGCTTTCTTT.

This clone was recorded a few times. The DNA of the CDR3 is TGTGCCAGCAGCCCCGACGGGGATTACACTGAAGCTTTCTTT. Translated, it gives CASSPDGDYTEAFF. The chain couples TRBV11-3 to TRBJ1-1; D remains ambiguous. The CDR3 has 14 amino acids. Germline CDR1 is SGHNT and CDR2 is YENEEA. V was clipped by 5 bases and J by 3 bases, with 13 bases between them. The entire variable domain, with the rest obtained from reference TRBV11-3 and TRBJ1-1, is as follows: EAGVVQSPRYKIIEKKQPVAFWCNPISGHNTLYWYLQNLGQGPELLIRYENEEAVDDSQLPKDRFSAERLKGVDSTLKIQPAELGDSAVYLCASSPDGDYTEAFFGQGTRLTVV.

This clone has more than one count but fewer than ten. The chain has TRBV5-6 and TRBJ2-7, with 8 bases lining up with TRBD2. Per the germline V gene, CDR1 is SGHDT and CDR2 is YYEEEE. V gave up 5 bases and J gave up 2 bases; unmatched junction bases: 6. This CDR3 has 14 residues. The CDR3 is CASSYREGPYEQYF. The CDR3 DNA is TGTGCCAGCAGTTACCGGGAGGGCCCCTACGAGCAGTACTTC. The full variable domain, rest sourced from reference TRBV5-6 and TRBJ2-7, is DAGVTQSPTHLIKTRGQQVTLRCSPKSGHDTVSWYQQALGQGPQFIFQYYEEEERQRGNFPDRFSGHQFPNYSSELNVNALLLGDSALYLCASSYREGPYEQYFGPGTRLTVT.

Comments on this clone: The sample contains more than one DNA sequence encoding this CDR3. The chain carries TRBV29-1 and TRBJ2-7; possibly TRBD1 for D (6 bases). The CDR3 loop spans 11 amino acids. Germline CDR1 is SQVTM and CDR2 is ANQGSEA. V lost 6 bases and J 2 bases, leaving 8 bases between the germline ends. The CDR3, as DNA: TGCAGCGTAGGACAGACCTACGAGCAGTACTTC. It is translated as CSVGQTYEQYF.